The 27 T cell receptor beta chains presented below share a single source sample, sequenced in a study of cytomegalovirus exposure and HLA in healthy donors. The PCR was carried out with 60 Vbeta primers and 13 Jbeta primers. Assay used: immunoSEQ multiplex PCR; TCRdb lists only in-frame clones, some missing. The repertoire holds roughly 130,000 clones, about 8.5% seen once, with 5.5% in the top ten. Sequencing input: PBMCs. The receptors derive from a man aged 40-55 years in good health and CMV-seronegative.

The chain is built from TRBV6-5 and TRBJ1-1; D gene unclear. Between the trimmed V and J ends, which lost 2 bases and 0 bases, there was a span of 10 bases. The length of the CDR3 is 15 residues. From germline, CDR1 is MNHEY and CDR2 SVGAGI. The CDR3 is CASSYRRGMNTEAFF. The CDR3 DNA follows: TGTGCCAGCAGTTACAGAAGAGGGATGAACACTGAAGCTTTCTTT.

The chain carries TRBV30 and TRBJ2-5, with D maybe TRBD1 (6 bases). The ends were cut back, 4 bases at V and 2 bases at J, with 8 bases in the middle. Germline V gives CDR1 GTSNPN, CDR2 SVGIG (reference sequence). This CDR3 spans 12 amino acids. The CDR3 here is CAWNRAQETQYF. CDR3 sequence (DNA): TGTGCCTGGAACAGGGCTCAAGAGACCCAGTACTTC.

Remarks on this clone: In the same sample, other DNA sequences code for this CDR3. The rearrangement uses TRBV20-1 and TRBJ1-2; D is possibly TRBD1 (5 bases). Trimming took 4 bases from V and 6 from J, leaving 6 bases between them. Germline assignment: CDR1 DFQATT and CDR2 SNEGSKA (reference sequence). CDR3 length: 10 amino acids. Here the CDR3 reads CSATGDGYTF. As DNA, the CDR3 is TGCAGTGCTACGGGGGATGGCTACACCTTC.

Only a few counts were recorded for this clone. As DNA, the CDR3 is TGTGCCAGCAGTTTGGGACAGACGTACTATAATTCACCCCTCCACTTT. Translated: CASSLGQTYYNSPLHF. This chain connects TRBV27 to TRBJ1-6; 7 bases line up with TRBD1. In germline, CDR1 is MNHEY, CDR2 SMNVEV (reference sequence). The trim removed 3 bases at V and 3 bases at J, leaving 5 bases unmatched. This CDR3 spans 16 amino acids.

The chain employs TRBV5-1 and TRBJ2-1; 11 bases are a match to TRBD2. The CDR3 contains 16 residues. Trimming took 4 bases from V and 0 from J; bases not matched to a gene: 3. CDR1 and CDR2 from the germline V gene are SGHRS and YFSETQ. CDR3 nucleotides: TGCGCCAGCAGCCTTGGGACTAGCGGCTCCTACAATGAGCAGTTCTTC. Protein sequence: CASSLGTSGSYNEQFF.

This clone was seen more than once but under ten times. The rearrangement uses TRBV9 and TRBJ1-3, with TRBD1 matching 9 bases. The V segment lost 4 bases and the J segment 4 bases; nucleotides outside the gene matches: 9. The germline V gene encodes CDR1 SGDLS and CDR2 YYNGEE. This CDR3 region has 16 residues. The CDR3 DNA reads TGTGCCAGCAGCCCTAATTATGGGACAGGGGGAAACACCATATATTTT. Translating gives CASSPNYGTGGNTIYF. Using reference TRBV9 and TRBJ1-3 for the parts outside the CDR3, the full variable domain is DSGVTQTPKHLITATGQRVTLRCSPRSGDLSVYWYQQSLDQGLQFLIQYYNGEERAKGNILERFSAQQFPDLHSELNLSSLELGDSALYFCASSPNYGTGGNTIYFGEGSWLTVV.

About this clone: Other DNA sequences of this sample code for an identical CDR3. The chain employs TRBV15 and TRBJ2-2; D may be TRBD1 (5 bases). The V end lost 2 bases, the J end lost 8 bases, and 12 bases lay between the germline ends. The CDR3 is 14 amino acids. Germline loops: CDR1 LNHNV, CDR2 YYDKDF (reference sequence). The chain's CDR3 is CATSRPQGPGELFF. CDR3 bases: TGTGCCACCAGCAGACCCCAGGGTCCGGGGGAGCTGTTTTTT. Using reference TRBV15 and TRBJ2-2 for the parts outside the CDR3, the full variable domain is DAMVIQNPRYQVTQFGKPVTLSCSQTLNHNVMYWYQQKSSQAPKLLFHYYDKDFNNEADTPDNFQSRRPNTSFCFLDIRSPGLGDTAMYLCATSRPQGPGELFFGEGSRLTVL.

This chain joins TRBV11-2 and TRBJ2-5; 8 positions agree with TRBD2. The V and J ends lost 5 bases and 5 bases, in that order; junction bases with no gene match: 10. Germline assignment: CDR1 SGHAT and CDR2 FQNNGV. The CDR3 totals 15 residues. This chain's CDR3 is CASSLLGGAAETQYF. The CDR3 DNA sequence: TGTGCCAGCAGCCTTCTCGGGGGGGCCGCGGAGACCCAGTACTTC.

The chain recombines TRBV10-2 with TRBJ2-4, with 13 bases aligning to TRBD2. This CDR3 region has 17 residues. The J segment lost 0 bases and the V segment lost 4 bases, leaving 3 bases of the junction unmatched. Per germline, CDR1 WSHSY and CDR2 SAAADI. CDR3: CASSVTSGGLAKNIQYF. The CDR3 DNA reads as TGCGCCAGCAGTGTGACTAGCGGGGGGTTAGCCAAAAACATTCAGTACTTC.

The V gene is TRBV7-6, the J gene TRBJ1-1, with D possibly being TRBD1 (5 bases). Germline V gene data show CDR1 as SGHVS and CDR2 as FNYEAQ. Trimming took off 5 bases at V and 8 bases at J, with 15 bases between the two ends. The CDR3 is 13 residues long. CDR3 sequence: CASSRGRALEAFF. In DNA form, the CDR3 reads TGTGCCAGCAGCCGAGGCAGGGCGTTGGAAGCTTTCTTT.

The chain recombines TRBV6-1 with TRBJ2-2; D unresolved. V dropped 2 bases and J dropped 4 bases, with 11 bases sitting between them. Germline V gene lookup returns CDR1 MNHNS and CDR2 SASEGT. There are 15 residues in the CDR3. In nucleotides, the CDR3 is TGTGCCAGCAGTGAATTCGGTAGAAGCACCGGGGAGCTGTTTTTT. Translating gives CASSEFGRSTGELFF.

This chain uses TRBV2 with TRBJ1-5; TRBD1 might be the D (6 bases). The CDR3 is 15 amino acids. Germline V gene sequence: CDR1 SNHLY, CDR2 FYNNEI. Between the trimmed V and J ends, which lost 7 bases and 3 bases, there was a span of 16 bases. The DNA of the CDR3 is TGTGCCAGCAACCTCGAGGGGGACAACAATCAGCCCCAGCATTTT. Amino acid sequence: CASNLEGDNNQPQHF.

The V call is TRBV27, the J call TRBJ2-2; 10 nucleotides match TRBD2. This CDR3 region has 17 residues. Per the germline V gene, CDR1 is MNHEY and CDR2 is SMNVEV (reference sequence). The V segment lost 1 base and the J segment 4 bases; nucleotides outside the gene matches: 6. The DNA of the CDR3 is TGTGCCAGCAGTTTATATTTTTCTAGCGGGGGCACCGGGGAGCTGTTTTTT. Translated: CASSLYFSSGGTGELFF.

There are a few counts of this clone. The J gene is TRBJ1-3, the V gene TRBV29-1; perhaps TRBD1 as D (6 bases). Trimming took off 1 base at V and 8 bases at J, with 15 bases between the two ends. The CDR3 contains 14 residues. Per the germline V gene, CDR1 is SQVTM and CDR2 is ANQGSEA. The CDR3 DNA is TGCAGCGTTGAAGGGGCAGGGGAGTATGACACCATATATTTT. Translating it yields CSVEGAGEYDTIYF. Drawing the rest from reference TRBV29-1 and TRBJ1-3, the complete variable domain is SAVISQKPSRDICQRGTSLTIQCQVDSQVTMMFWYRQQPGQSLTLIATANQGSEATYESGFVIDKFPISRPNLTFSTLTVSNMSPEDSSIYLCSVEGAGEYDTIYFGEGSWLTVV.

This rearrangement joins TRBV9 to TRBJ1-2; perhaps TRBD1 as D (5 bases). The CDR3 contains 13 residues. Germline V gene lookup returns CDR1 SGDLS and CDR2 YYNGEE. Trimming removed 0 bases at V and 3 bases at J, with 6 bases between. The CDR3: CASSVGGDYGYTF. The DNA of the CDR3 is TGTGCCAGCAGCGTAGGGGGGGACTATGGCTACACCTTC.

The chain has TRBV2 and TRBJ1-5, with D tentatively TRBD1 (6 bases). Germline V gives CDR1 SNHLY, CDR2 FYNNEI. The CDR3 covers 15 residues. Trimming cost V 1 base and J 3 bases, with 10 bases left between them. The CDR3 region has the DNA TGTGCCAGCAGTGAAGGAAGGACAGCCAATCAGCCCCAGCATTTT. Translated: CASSEGRTANQPQHF.

This clone has only a few counts. A read error may account for a junction end that differs from germline. The chain's CDR3 is CVSGTSRGNRGLKDF. The CDR3 region has the DNA TGCGTCTCCGGGACTAGCAGGGGGAACAGGGGCCTAAAAGACTTC. The V call is TRBV10-1, the J call TRBJ2-7; TRBD2 aligns across 9 bases. The CDR3 covers 15 residues. Germline V gives CDR1 WNHNN, CDR2 SYGVQD (reference sequence).

This clone was found a few times. The V gene is TRBV4-3, the J gene TRBJ1-2; D is uncertain. Per germline, CDR1 LGHNA and CDR2 YSLEER. V lost 0 bases and J lost 6, with 11 bases in between. The CDR3 covers 14 residues. The chain's CDR3 is CASSQDMETDGYTF. CDR3 sequence (DNA): TGCGCCAGCAGCCAAGATATGGAGACGGATGGCTACACCTTC.

V gene TRBV5-1 combines with J gene TRBJ1-1; 9 bases map to TRBD1. CDR1 and CDR2 (germline): SGHRS, YFSETQ. V trimming: 4 bases; J trimming: 2 bases; junction bases outside the gene matches: 6. This CDR3 is built from 15 residues. The CDR3 reads CASSTGQGYNTEAFF. CDR3 nucleotides: TGCGCCAGCAGCACAGGACAGGGGTATAACACTGAAGCTTTCTTT.

This clone has only a few counts. The chain has TRBV7-2 and TRBJ2-3; 7 bases align to TRBD2. This CDR3 spans 14 amino acids. Germline trimming cut 5 bases from V and 5 bases from J; bases unmatched to any gene: 7. Germline V gene sequence: CDR1 SGHTA, CDR2 FQGNSA. The CDR3 is CASSPLTSLDTQYF. The CDR3 DNA sequence: TGTGCCAGCAGCCCTTTGACTAGCTTAGATACGCAGTATTTT.

J is TRBJ1-1 and V is TRBV7-3, with D maybe TRBD1 (6 bases). This CDR3 contains 15 residues. The V gene's germline CDR1 is SGHTA and CDR2 FQGTGA. Trimming pared 4 bases from V and 2 bases from J, leaving 14 bases between. CDR3 in amino acids: CASSSTTGYNTEAFF. DNA for the CDR3: TGTGCCAGCAGCTCAACGACAGGTTATAACACTGAAGCTTTCTTT.

This clone was counted between two and nine times. The genes are TRBV10-3 and TRBJ1-1; 11 bases align to TRBD1. The CDR3 has 14 residues. V shed 6 bases and J 6 bases; nucleotides not matched to a gene: 6. Germline V gene lookup returns CDR1 ENHRY and CDR2 SYGVKD. CDR3 in DNA: TGTGCCATCAGAACTGGACAGGGGGCCCCTGAAGCTTTCTTT. As protein: CAIRTGQGAPEAFF.

This chain uses TRBV5-1 with TRBJ1-3; TRBD1 matches at 7 bases. The CDR3 is 15 residues long. J was trimmed by 2 bases and V by 2 bases; bases with no gene match: 4. From germline, CDR1 is SGHRS and CDR2 YFSETQ. The CDR3 is CASSLQGIAGNTIYF. The CDR3 bases are TGCGCCAGCAGCTTACAGGGGATCGCTGGAAACACCATATATTTT.

The chain combines TRBV27 with TRBJ1-1; D perhaps matches TRBD1 (6 bases). With 3 bases removed from V and 3 bases from J, the gap between germline ends came to 11 bases. The CDR3 is 14 amino acids. Germline V CDR1 and CDR2: MNHEY, SMNVEV (reference sequence). The CDR3 region has the DNA TGTGCCAGCAGTTTCACCGGACAGCACACTGAAGCTTTCTTT. It translates to CASSFTGQHTEAFF.

There are a few counts of this clone. The chain employs TRBV4-1 and TRBJ2-5; 11 bases are shared with TRBD1. The germline gives CDR1 MGHRA, CDR2 YSYEKL. The J segment lost 5 bases and the V segment lost 0 bases, leaving 5 bases of the junction unmatched. The CDR3 is 16 residues long. DNA for the CDR3: TGCGCCAGCAGCCAAGAGAGGACAGGGGGCGTTGAGACCCAGTACTTC. Amino acid sequence: CASSQERTGGVETQYF.

The chain couples TRBV6-1 to TRBJ2-1; D gene ambiguous. The CDR3 totals 11 residues. Germline V gives CDR1 MNHNS, CDR2 SASEGT. The ends were cut back, 11 bases at V and 4 bases at J, with 9 bases in the middle. The CDR3 bases are TGTGCCGTCACCGGGTACAATGAGCAGTTCTTC. This gives the protein CAVTGYNEQFF.

This chain links TRBV7-2 with TRBJ2-3; TRBD2 matches 7 bases. With V trimmed by 6 bases and J by 14 bases, 8 bases remained unmatched. The CDR3 length is 11 residues. The germline V gene has CDR1 SGHTA and CDR2 FQGNSA. The CDR3 loop reads CASSGREHGYF. The DNA for the CDR3 is TGTGCCAGCAGTGGGAGGGAGCACGGGTATTTT.